These 9 T cell receptor beta chains were all obtained from the same sample, sequenced in a study of cytomegalovirus exposure and HLA in healthy donors (dated by TCRdb to 2016 to 2017). The library came from the immunoSEQ multiplex PCR assay. For the multiplex PCR, a mixture combining 60 forward primers for TCR Vbeta segments and 13 reverse primers for TCR Jbeta segments was used. TCRdb obtained this table from immuneACCESS and retained in-frame rearrangements with V and J assigned. These tables miss some clones; where compared with another copy, unresolved V genes account for less than half of the shortfall, and the remainder is unexplained. Present in this sample are 130,000 or so clones, about 79% of which were seen just once. Just under 3% of the sample belongs to the ten largest clones. Sequenced sample: PBMCs. The receptor source for this set is a woman aged 18-29 years in good health and CMV-seropositive.

The CDR3 DNA reads TGCAGCGTTGCGGGCAGCACAGGGAAACCTGGCTACACCTTC. Translating it yields CSVAGSTGKPGYTF. V and J are TRBV29-1 and TRBJ1-2; tentative D call: TRBD1 (6 bases). The CDR3 has 14 amino acids. Germline V lookup: CDR1 SQVTM, CDR2 ANQGSEA. The V gene lost 4 bases and the J gene lost 7 bases, with 19 bases spanning the gap. Full variable domain (missing parts from reference TRBV29-1 and TRBJ1-2): SAVISQKPSRDICQRGTSLTIQCQVDSQVTMMFWYRQQPGQSLTLIATANQGSEATYESGFVIDKFPISRPNLTFSTLTVSNMSPEDSSIYLCSVAGSTGKPGYTFGSGTRLTVV.

This clone came up a few times. The J gene is TRBJ2-5, the V gene TRBV4-1, with D perhaps TRBD2 (5 bases). Germline CDR1 reads MGHRA; CDR2 reads YSYEKL. The CDR3 covers 14 residues. V was clipped by 4 bases and J by 4 bases, with 13 bases between them. CDR3 sequence (DNA): TGCGCCAGCAGCCTACTAGGGATGTTAGAGACCCAGTACTTC. It codes for CASSLLGMLETQYF.

The gene calls are TRBV7-9 and TRBJ2-2; 7 bases align to TRBD2. The length of the CDR3 is 14 residues. CDR1 and CDR2 (germline): SEHNR, FQNEAQ (reference sequence). Trimming took 5 bases from V and 4 from J; bases not matched to a gene: 4. The CDR3: CASSPGLITGELFF. CDR3 DNA: TGTGCCAGCAGCCCGGGACTAATCACCGGGGAGCTGTTTTTT.

This rearrangement joins TRBV7-6 to TRBJ2-1; 10 bases are a match to TRBD2. J lost 5 bases, V lost 4 bases, and 5 bases had no gene match. In germline, CDR1 is SGHVS, CDR2 FNYEAQ. This CDR3 spans 15 amino acids. CDR3 protein: CASSSQRGGDNEQFF. The CDR3 DNA follows: TGTGCCAGCAGCTCTCAGCGGGGGGGGGACAATGAGCAGTTCTTC.

The CDR3 DNA reads as TGCGCCAGCAGCTTGGGGGGCGAAGGGCCCTATGGCTACACCTTC. As protein: CASSLGGEGPYGYTF. The chain recombines TRBV5-1 with TRBJ1-2; possible D gene TRBD1, 5 bases. This CDR3 region has 15 residues. Germline CDR1 and CDR2: SGHRS and YFSETQ. V lost 0 bases and J 4 bases, leaving 13 bases between the germline ends.

This rearrangement joins TRBV28 to TRBJ2-7; 9 nucleotides match TRBD1. Trimming cost V 5 bases and J 7 bases; bases outside gene matches: 9. CDR3 size: 14 residues. CDR1 and CDR2 from the germline V gene are MDHEN and SYDVKM. For the CDR3, the DNA is TGTGCCAGCAGTACGGGGGACAGGGAAGGGGAGCAGTACTTC. Translation gives CASSTGDREGEQYF.

CDR3 nucleotide sequence: TGTGCCAGCAGCCAAGACCGAGGGTCCTTCTATGGCTACACCTTC. Amino acids: CASSQDRGSFYGYTF. This chain joins TRBV14 and TRBJ1-2, with D unresolved. The CDR3 length is 15 residues. The V gene's germline CDR1 is SGHDN and CDR2 FVKESK. V was trimmed by 0 bases and J by 4 bases, leaving 12 bases between them.

This clone showed up just a few times. This rearrangement joins TRBV18 to TRBJ1-1; 7 positions agree with TRBD1. From germline, CDR1 is KGHSH and CDR2 LQKENI. The V segment lost 3 bases and the J segment 0 bases; nucleotides outside the gene matches: 16. This CDR3 has 19 amino acids. Here the CDR3 reads CASSPYSTGNGGLNTEAFF. CDR3 bases: TGTGCCAGCTCACCTTACTCGACAGGGAATGGGGGACTGAACACTGAAGCTTTCTTT.

The gene calls are TRBV28 and TRBJ2-7; D not certain. The V gene lost 4 bases and the J gene lost 8 bases, with 9 bases spanning the gap. This CDR3 spans 11 amino acids. The germline CDR1 and CDR2 sequences are MDHEN and SYDVKM. Here the CDR3 reads CASSWSGKQYF. The CDR3 DNA reads as TGTGCCAGCAGTTGGTCTGGCAAGCAGTACTTC.